This T cell receptor (beta chain) was documented in a study of cytomegalovirus exposure and HLA in healthy donors. TCRdb's copy holds only in-frame clones and misses some; the assay was immunoSEQ multiplex PCR. The sample carries some 160,000 clones, around 90% recorded once. V was pared by 0 bases and J by 0 bases, with 9 bases between. CDR1 SGHDT and CDR2 YYEEEE come from the germline V gene. The CDR3 contains 15 residues. The clonotype was recovered from a man in his late teens or twenties in good health and CMV-seronegative. The material sequenced was PBMCs. The chain is built from TRBV5-6 and TRBJ1-1; no definite D call. The CDR3 loop is CASSLVSSMNTEAFF. Here the CDR3 DNA reads TGTGCCAGCAGCTTGGTATCAAGCATGAACACTGAAGCTTTCTTT.